These 14 T cell receptor beta chains were all obtained from the same sample, sequenced in a study of post-analysis software for immune sequencing data. TCR beta cDNA libraries had unique molecular identifiers. TCRdb passed the PCR reads through MiXCR, listing each CDR3 protein once. The sample comprises hundreds of thousands of distinct CDR3 sequences, roughly 27% of which are singletons, and more than 0.55% rests with the top ten. General study findings and limits: In patients, about five TRBV segments were more frequent than in controls, with TRBV5-6, TRBV5-1 and TRBV20-1 among them.

No cognate antigen is known for these TCRs. The sequencing input was blood. The receptors shown here come from a girl aged 10 to 17 with multiple sclerosis.

The V call is TRBV7-2, the J call TRBJ1-4; 8 nucleotides match TRBD1. Losses at the gene ends were 4 bases for V and 5 bases for J; bases not matched to a gene: 3. CDR3 length: 14 residues. Germline CDR1 SGHTA, CDR2 FQGNSA. CDR3 nucleotides: TGTGCCAGCAGCTCGGACAGGGTGAATGAAAAACTGTTTTTT. Translating gives CASSSDRVNEKLFF.

The V and J genes are TRBV6-1 and TRBJ2-3; the D is unclear. Germline lookup yields CDR1 MNHNS and CDR2 SASEGT. The V end lost 0 bases, the J end lost 4 bases, and 8 bases lay between the germline ends. The CDR3 contains 14 residues. The CDR3 reads CASSEASWADTQYF. In DNA, the CDR3 is TGTGCCAGCAGTGAAGCTAGTTGGGCAGATACGCAGTATTTT.

This clonotype was picked up a small number of times. The chain employs TRBV28 and TRBJ2-7; tentatively, D is TRBD2 (6 bases). This CDR3 comprises 13 residues. Deletions cut 3 bases from V and 3 bases from J, with 9 bases between. Germline V gene data show CDR1 as MDHEN and CDR2 as SYDVKM. CDR3 amino acids: CASSFVGGYEQYF. In DNA, the CDR3 is TGTGCCAGCAGTTTTGTGGGGGGCTACGAGCAGTACTTC.

This clonotype was counted between two and nine times. This chain joins TRBV20-1 and TRBJ2-1; D remains ambiguous. Germline CDR1 and CDR2: DFQATT and SNEGSKA (reference sequence). The V and J ends lost 5 bases and 7 bases respectively, with 15 bases between them. The CDR3 extends over 13 amino acids. CDR3: CSAGRTTLNEQFF. CDR3 in DNA: TGCAGTGCTGGACGGACCACATTGAATGAGCAGTTCTTC.

This clonotype was counted only a few times. The chain carries TRBV6-2 or TRBV6-3 and TRBJ2-4; 7 bases agree with TRBD1. V was clipped by 7 bases and J by 2 bases; unmatched bases: 5. Germline V gene lookup returns CDR1 MNHEY and CDR2 SVGEGT. There are 14 residues in the CDR3. The CDR3 bases are TGTGCCAGCAACCAACAGGGGACCAAAAACATTCAGTACTTC. Its protein is CASNQQGTKNIQYF.

The DNA of the CDR3 is TGCGCCAGCAGCCAAGGTCCCGGCCGGGACTATGGCTACACCTTC. This sequence encodes CASSQGPGRDYGYTF. V usage is TRBV4-1 and J usage is TRBJ1-2, with unresolved D. Germline V gives CDR1 MGHRA, CDR2 YSYEKL. The CDR3 spans 15 residues. Between the trimmed V and J ends, which lost 1 base and 3 bases, there was a span of 12 bases.

The chain combines TRBV20-1 with TRBJ2-5; D unclear. The J call may be mistaken, given a closer DNA end match to TRBJ2-7. The CDR3 has 15 amino acids. From germline, CDR1 is DFQATT and CDR2 SNEGSKA (reference sequence). CDR3 coding DNA: TGCAGTGCAAGACCTGCCCAGATGGCCCAAAACGAGCAGTACTTC. It yields the protein CSARPAQMAQNEQYF.

This clonotype has just a few counts. The CDR3 reads CSTKTSGVLSIQYF. CDR3 in DNA: TGCAGCACCAAGACTAGCGGGGTCTTGAGCATTCAGTACTTC. The chain combines TRBV29-1 with TRBJ2-4; 11 bases match TRBD2. The CDR3 length is 14 residues. CDR1 and CDR2 from the germline V gene are SQVTM and ANQGSEA. Trimming took 8 bases from V and 9 from J; bases not matched to a gene: 12.

At least ten counts were recorded for this clonotype. The J gene is TRBJ2-7, the V gene TRBV29-1; D unresolved. The CDR3 is 10 residues long. V was shortened by 6 bases and J by 6 bases, with 9 bases between the two germline ends. Per the germline V gene, CDR1 is SQVTM and CDR2 is ANQGSEA. The CDR3 bases are TGCAGCGTCGGGCTGAGCGAGCAGTACTTC. Translation: CSVGLSEQYF.

This rearrangement joins TRBV5-1 to TRBJ2-7, with D perhaps TRBD2 (5 bases). The CDR3 covers 14 residues. Germline CDR1 is SGHRS and CDR2 is YFSETQ. V dropped 5 bases and J dropped 5 bases, with 17 bases sitting between them. CDR3 residues: CASSKSQIGDEQYF. The DNA of the CDR3 is TGCGCCAGCAGTAAATCCCAGATCGGGGACGAGCAGTACTTC.

The chain employs TRBV28 and TRBJ2-1; D may be TRBD1 or TRBD2 (5 bases each). Germline loops: CDR1 MDHEN, CDR2 SYDVKM. V gave up 3 bases and J gave up 4 bases, with 22 bases separating them. This CDR3 has 18 residues. The CDR3 region has the DNA TGTGCCAGCAGTTTCCGGGACGGGGTCTCCAACCCTTACAATGAGCAGTTCTTC. It is translated as CASSFRDGVSNPYNEQFF.

This clonotype appeared a few times. This chain links TRBV10-3 with TRBJ2-7; either TRBD1 or TRBD2 may supply D (5 bases each). The germline V gene has CDR1 ENHRY and CDR2 SYGVKD. CDR3 length: 13 amino acids. Trimming took 10 bases from V and 3 from J, leaving 16 bases between them. The CDR3 loop reads CATRDAGIYEQYF. DNA of the CDR3: TGTGCCACCCGGGACGCAGGAATCTACGAGCAGTACTTC.

The J gene is TRBJ2-3, the V gene TRBV20-1; 8 nucleotides agree with TRBD1. Germline values: CDR1 DFQATT, CDR2 SNEGSKA (reference sequence). Trimming removed 3 bases from V and 1 base from J; junction bases left unmatched: 3. This CDR3 contains 14 residues. In nucleotides, the CDR3 is TGCAGTGCTAGCAGGGGGCCTCGCACAGATACGCAGTATTTT. It translates to CSASRGPRTDTQYF.

The rearrangement links TRBV29-1 to TRBJ2-6; 11 bases line up with TRBD1. Germline loops: CDR1 SQVTM, CDR2 ANQGSEA. Unmatched junction bases numbered 1, after V lost 3 bases and J lost 0 bases. CDR3 length: 16 amino acids. Here the CDR3 reads CSVDGTGGSGANVLTF. The CDR3 bases are TGCAGCGTTGACGGGACAGGGGGCTCTGGGGCCAACGTCCTGACTTTC. Full variable domain (rest looked up from reference TRBV29-1 and TRBJ2-6): SAVISQKPSRDICQRGTSLTIQCQVDSQVTMMFWYRQQPGQSLTLIATANQGSEATYESGFVIDKFPISRPNLTFSTLTVSNMSPEDSSIYLCSVDGTGGSGANVLTFGAGSRLTVL.